The 9 T cell receptor beta chains presented below share a single source sample, sequenced in a study of shared clonotypes between healthy human individuals. Profiled with immunoSEQ multiplex PCR; TCRdb holds only in-frame clones, not every one. The profile shows more than 2,000,000 clones, approximately 95% of them singletons. Sequencing was performed on naive CD4+ T cells from PBMCs. Subset described: CD45RA+ positively selected. The receptors were sampled from a man between 18 and 29 years old in good health. Some clones in this sample may be carry-over from other donors' samples.

The chain employs TRBV11-2 and TRBJ2-7; 10 bases line up with TRBD1. J lost 2 bases, V lost 11 bases, and 6 bases had no gene match. Germline V gene sequence: CDR1 SGHAT, CDR2 FQNNGV. This CDR3 contains 13 residues. The CDR3 DNA follows: TGTGCCTCCAGGGACAGGGGAGCCTACGAGCAGTACTTC. This encodes CASRDRGAYEQYF. The full variable domain, completed using reference TRBV11-2 and TRBJ2-7, is EAGVAQSPRYKIIEKRQSVAFWCNPISGHATLYWYQQILGQGPKLLIQFQNNGVVDDSQLPKDRFSAERLKGVDSTLKIQPAKLEDSAVYLCASRDRGAYEQYFGPGTRLTVT.

The J gene is TRBJ2-6, the V gene TRBV11-2, with 8 bases matching TRBD1. The CDR3 extends over 18 amino acids. Losses at the gene ends were 5 bases for V and 0 bases for J; bases not matched to a gene: 9. The germline CDR1 and CDR2 sequences are SGHAT and FQNNGV. CDR3: CASSLRTGQLSGANVLTF. The CDR3 DNA reads TGTGCCAGCAGCCTCCGGACAGGGCAACTCTCTGGGGCCAACGTCCTGACTTTC.

V is TRBV4-1 and J is TRBJ2-1, with 7 bases identical to TRBD2. Germline lookup yields CDR1 MGHRA and CDR2 YSYEKL. The CDR3 runs 16 residues. V gave up 4 bases and J gave up 2 bases; unmatched junction bases: 8. The CDR3 reads CASSPPAGVTYNEQFF. For the CDR3, the DNA is TGCGCCAGCAGCCCCCCGGCGGGGGTTACCTACAATGAGCAGTTCTTC.

The table lists this clone with a count of one. This chain connects TRBV29-1 to TRBJ2-1; D gene unclear. Per the germline V gene, CDR1 is SQVTM and CDR2 is ANQGSEA. The CDR3 contains 14 residues. The V end was cut by 3 bases, the J end by 0 bases, with 9 bases between. CDR3 DNA: TGCAGCGTTGATCTTTGGAGCTCCTACAATGAGCAGTTCTTC. Translation gives CSVDLWSSYNEQFF.

The CDR3 is CASSPGNQQETQYF. The CDR3 DNA reads TGCGCCAGCAGCCCCGGGAACCAACAAGAGACCCAGTACTTC. This chain joins TRBV5-1 and TRBJ2-5, with TRBD2 as a possible D gene (5 bases). CDR1 and CDR2 (germline): SGHRS, YFSETQ. Trimming shortened V by 4 bases and J by 2 bases, and 12 bases separated the two germline ends. There are 14 residues in the CDR3.

This chain uses TRBV5-5 with TRBJ1-1, with TRBD1 identical over 10 bases. Trimming at V came to 7 bases and at J to 1 base, leaving 1 base not matched to a gene. The CDR3 has 13 amino acids. Germline CDR1 SGHKS, CDR2 YYEKEE (reference sequence). The DNA for the CDR3 is TGTGCCAGCTGGGACAGGGGGAACACTGAAGCTTTCTTT. Encoded protein: CASWDRGNTEAFF.

The chain uses TRBV4-1 and TRBJ2-3; D is unresolved. Looked up from germline, CDR1 is MGHRA and CDR2 is YSYEKL. The CDR3 runs to 17 residues. The V and J ends lost 4 bases and 5 bases respectively, with 22 bases between them. CDR3 in amino acids: CASSRLPVVAGRDTQYF. CDR3 coding DNA: TGCGCCAGCAGCCGCCTGCCTGTCGTCGCCGGGCGAGATACGCAGTATTTT.

V usage is TRBV9 and J usage is TRBJ1-2, with TRBD1 identical over 9 bases. Germline-derived CDR1 and CDR2 are SGDLS and YYNGEE. Trimming removed 0 bases from V and 8 bases from J; junction bases left unmatched: 17. CDR3 length equals 18 residues. The CDR3 region is CASSVAGDRVPRERGYTF. The CDR3, as DNA: TGTGCCAGCAGCGTAGCTGGGGACAGGGTGCCGCGGGAGAGAGGCTACACCTTC.

This rearrangement joins TRBV6-5 to TRBJ2-1; 9 positions agree with TRBD2. The CDR3 has 16 amino acids. Germline CDR1 reads MNHEY; CDR2 reads SVGAGI. Trimming cost V 2 bases and J 8 bases; bases outside gene matches: 10. CDR3 DNA sequence: TGTGCCAGCAGTTACCGTTACGCGGGAGGGGGTGATGAGCAGTTCTTC. This encodes CASSYRYAGGGDEQFF.